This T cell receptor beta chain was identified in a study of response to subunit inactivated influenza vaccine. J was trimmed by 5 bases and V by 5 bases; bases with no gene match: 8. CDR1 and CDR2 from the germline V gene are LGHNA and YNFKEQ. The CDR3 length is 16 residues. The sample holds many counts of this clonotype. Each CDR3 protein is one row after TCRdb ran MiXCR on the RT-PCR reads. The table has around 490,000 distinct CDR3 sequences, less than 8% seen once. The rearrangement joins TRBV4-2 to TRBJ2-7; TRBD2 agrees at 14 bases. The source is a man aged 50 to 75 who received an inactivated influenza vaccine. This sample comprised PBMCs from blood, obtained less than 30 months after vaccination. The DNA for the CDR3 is TGTGCCAGCAGCGAAGCGACTAGCGGGAGGGACCACGAGCAGTACTTC. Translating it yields CASSEATSGRDHEQYF.